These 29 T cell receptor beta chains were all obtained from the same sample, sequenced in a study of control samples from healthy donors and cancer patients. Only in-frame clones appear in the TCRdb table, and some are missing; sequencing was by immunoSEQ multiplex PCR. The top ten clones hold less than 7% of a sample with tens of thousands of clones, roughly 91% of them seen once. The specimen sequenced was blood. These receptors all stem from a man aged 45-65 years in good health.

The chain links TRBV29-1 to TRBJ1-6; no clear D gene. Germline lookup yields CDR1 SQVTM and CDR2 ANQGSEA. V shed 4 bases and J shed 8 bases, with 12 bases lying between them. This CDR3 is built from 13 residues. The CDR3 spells CSVAAQADSPLHF. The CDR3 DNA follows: TGCAGCGTTGCGGCGCAGGCGGATTCACCCCTCCACTTT.

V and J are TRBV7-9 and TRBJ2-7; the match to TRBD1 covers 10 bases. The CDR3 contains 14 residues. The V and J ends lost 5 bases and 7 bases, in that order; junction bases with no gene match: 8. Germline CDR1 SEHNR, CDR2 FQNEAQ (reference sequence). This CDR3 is CASSGRQGASEQYF. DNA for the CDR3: TGTGCCAGCAGCGGCCGACAGGGGGCGAGTGAGCAGTACTTC.

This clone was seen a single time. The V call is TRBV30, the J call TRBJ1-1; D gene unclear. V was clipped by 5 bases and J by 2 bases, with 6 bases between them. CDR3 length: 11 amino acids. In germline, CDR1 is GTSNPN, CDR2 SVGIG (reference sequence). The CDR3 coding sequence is TGTGCCTGGTTGGGCAACACTGAAGCTTTCTTT. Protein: CAWLGNTEAFF. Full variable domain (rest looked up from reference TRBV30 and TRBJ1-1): SQTIHQWPATLVQPVGSPLSLECTVEGTSNPNLYWYRQAAGRGLQLLFYSVGIGQISSEVPQNLSASRPQDRQFILSSKKLLLSDSGFYLCAWLGNTEAFFGQGTRLTVV.

CDR3 DNA sequence: TGTGCCAGCAGTTTGATAGAAGGCGGAGGGAATGTAGCTTTCTTT. It codes for CASSLIEGGGNVAFF. The genes are TRBV27 and TRBJ1-1; D gene uncertain. CDR1 is MNHEY and CDR2 is SMNVEV in the germline V gene (reference sequence). This CDR3 has 15 residues. Trimming removed 3 bases from V and 10 bases from J, with 21 bases in between.

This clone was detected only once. CDR3 amino acids: CASSPPRAGAGGNTIYF. The DNA for the CDR3 is TGTGCCAGCTCCCCCCCCCGGGCAGGGGCGGGTGGAAACACCATATATTTT. The genes are TRBV18 and TRBJ1-3, with a tentative D call TRBD1 (6 bases). CDR3 size: 17 residues. V was trimmed by 6 bases and J by 3 bases, leaving 21 bases between them. The germline V gene encodes CDR1 KGHSH and CDR2 LQKENI.

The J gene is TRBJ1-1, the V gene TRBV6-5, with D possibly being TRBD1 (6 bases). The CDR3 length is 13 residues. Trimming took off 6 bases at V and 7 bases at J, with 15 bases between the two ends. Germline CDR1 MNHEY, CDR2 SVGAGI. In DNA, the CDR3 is TGTGCCAGCAGCGGACAGTGGGACGTTGAAGCTTTCTTT. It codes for CASSGQWDVEAFF.

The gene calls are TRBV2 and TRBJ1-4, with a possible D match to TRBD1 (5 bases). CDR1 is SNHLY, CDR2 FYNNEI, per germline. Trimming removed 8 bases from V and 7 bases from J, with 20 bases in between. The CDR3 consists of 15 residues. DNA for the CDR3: TGTGCCAGCGGGGCGACCGGGACCCCGCGTGAAAAACTGTTTTTT. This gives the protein CASGATGTPREKLFF.

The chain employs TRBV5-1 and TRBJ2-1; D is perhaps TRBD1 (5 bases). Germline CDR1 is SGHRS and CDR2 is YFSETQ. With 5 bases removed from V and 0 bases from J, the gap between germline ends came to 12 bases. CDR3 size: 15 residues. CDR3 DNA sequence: TGCGCCAGCAGAAATAGGGGCGTCTCCTACAATGAGCAGTTCTTC. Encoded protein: CASRNRGVSYNEQFF.

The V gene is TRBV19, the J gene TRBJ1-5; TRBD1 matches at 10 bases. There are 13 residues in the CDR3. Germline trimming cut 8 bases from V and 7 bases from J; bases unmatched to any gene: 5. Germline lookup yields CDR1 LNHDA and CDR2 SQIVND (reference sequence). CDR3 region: CASGQGVGQPQHF. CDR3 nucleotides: TGTGCCAGTGGACAGGGGGTTGGACAGCCCCAGCATTTT.

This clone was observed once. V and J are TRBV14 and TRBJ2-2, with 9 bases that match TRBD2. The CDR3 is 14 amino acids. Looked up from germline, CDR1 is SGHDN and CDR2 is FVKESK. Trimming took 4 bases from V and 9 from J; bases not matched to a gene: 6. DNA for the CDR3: TGTGCCAGCAGCCTAGCGGGAGCTCCGAGGGAGCTGTTTTTT. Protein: CASSLAGAPRELFF.

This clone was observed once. The CDR3 region is CASSLGRGTQYF. Here the CDR3 DNA reads TGTGCCAGCAGCTTGGGGCGCGGGACCCAGTACTTC. This sequence joins TRBV5-6 and TRBJ2-5; D is undetermined. This CDR3 spans 12 amino acids. Germline CDR1 SGHDT, CDR2 YYEEEE. Between the trimmed V and J ends, which lost 0 bases and 7 bases, there was a span of 7 bases.

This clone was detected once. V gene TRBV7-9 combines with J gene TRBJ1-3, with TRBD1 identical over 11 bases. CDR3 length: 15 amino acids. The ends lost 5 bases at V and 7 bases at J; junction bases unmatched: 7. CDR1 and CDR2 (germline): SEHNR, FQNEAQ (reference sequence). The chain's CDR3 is CASSLGQGARNTIYF. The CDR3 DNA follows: TGTGCCAGCAGCCTAGGACAGGGGGCGAGGAACACCATATATTTT.

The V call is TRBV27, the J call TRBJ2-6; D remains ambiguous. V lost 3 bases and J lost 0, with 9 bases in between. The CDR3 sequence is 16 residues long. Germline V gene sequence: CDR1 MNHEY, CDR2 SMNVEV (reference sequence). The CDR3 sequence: CASSFDERSGANVLTF. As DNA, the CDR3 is TGTGCCAGCAGTTTCGATGAACGCTCTGGGGCCAACGTCCTGACTTTC.

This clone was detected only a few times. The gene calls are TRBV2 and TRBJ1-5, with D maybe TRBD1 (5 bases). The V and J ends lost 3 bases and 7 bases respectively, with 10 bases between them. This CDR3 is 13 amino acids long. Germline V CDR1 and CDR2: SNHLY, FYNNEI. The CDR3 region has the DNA TGTGCCAGCAGTGAGCAGGGACGACAGCCCCAGCATTTT. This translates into CASSEQGRQPQHF.

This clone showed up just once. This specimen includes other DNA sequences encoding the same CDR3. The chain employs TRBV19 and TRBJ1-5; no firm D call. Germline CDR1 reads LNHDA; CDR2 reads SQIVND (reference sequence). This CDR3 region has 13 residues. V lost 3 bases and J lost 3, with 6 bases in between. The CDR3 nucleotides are TGTGCCAGTAGTATCGCGGTCAATCAGCCCCAGCATTTT. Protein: CASSIAVNQPQHF.

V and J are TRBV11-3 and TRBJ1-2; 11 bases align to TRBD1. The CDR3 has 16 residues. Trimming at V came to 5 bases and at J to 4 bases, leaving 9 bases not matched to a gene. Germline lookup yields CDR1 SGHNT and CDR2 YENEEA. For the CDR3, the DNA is TGTGCCAGCAGCACCCGGACAGGGGGCTCTCCCTATGGCTACACCTTC. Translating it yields CASSTRTGGSPYGYTF.

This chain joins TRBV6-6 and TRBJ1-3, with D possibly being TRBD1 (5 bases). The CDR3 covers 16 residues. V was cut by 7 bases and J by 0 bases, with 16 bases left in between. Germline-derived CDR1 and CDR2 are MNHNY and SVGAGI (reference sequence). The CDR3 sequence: CASNPGGGTSGNTIYF. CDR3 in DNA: TGTGCCAGCAACCCCGGGGGGGGAACCTCTGGAAACACCATATATTTT.

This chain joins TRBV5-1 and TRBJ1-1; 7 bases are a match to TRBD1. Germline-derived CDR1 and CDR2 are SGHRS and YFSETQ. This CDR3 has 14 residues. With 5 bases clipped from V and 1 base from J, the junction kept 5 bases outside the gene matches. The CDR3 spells CASRRDRSNTEAFF. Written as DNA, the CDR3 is TGCGCCAGCAGGAGGGACAGATCGAACACTGAAGCTTTCTTT.

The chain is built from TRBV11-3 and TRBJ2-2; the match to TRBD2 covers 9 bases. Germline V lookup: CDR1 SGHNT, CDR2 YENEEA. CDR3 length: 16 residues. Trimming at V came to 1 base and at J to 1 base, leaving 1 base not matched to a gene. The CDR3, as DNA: TGTGCCAGCAGCTTAGGCGGGGGGGTGAACACCGGGGAGCTGTTTTTT. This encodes CASSLGGGVNTGELFF.

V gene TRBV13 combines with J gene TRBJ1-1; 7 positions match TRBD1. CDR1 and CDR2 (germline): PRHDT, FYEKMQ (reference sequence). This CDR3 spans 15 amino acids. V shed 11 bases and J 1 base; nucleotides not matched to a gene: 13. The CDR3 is CAGLDRVNKNTEAFF. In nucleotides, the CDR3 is TGTGCCGGACTAGACAGGGTGAATAAGAACACTGAAGCTTTCTTT.

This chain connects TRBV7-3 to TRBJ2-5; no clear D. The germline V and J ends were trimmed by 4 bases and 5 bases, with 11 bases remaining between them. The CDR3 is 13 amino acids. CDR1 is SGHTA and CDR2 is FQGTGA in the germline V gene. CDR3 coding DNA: TGTGCCAGCAGCTCAGGCCTGAGGGAGACCCAGTACTTC. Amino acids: CASSSGLRETQYF.

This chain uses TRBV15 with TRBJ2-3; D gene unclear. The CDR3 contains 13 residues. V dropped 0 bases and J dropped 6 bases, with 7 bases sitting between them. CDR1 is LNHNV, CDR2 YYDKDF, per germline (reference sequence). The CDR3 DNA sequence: TGTGCCACCAGCAGAGATCGCGGCGATACGCAGTATTTT. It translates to CATSRDRGDTQYF.

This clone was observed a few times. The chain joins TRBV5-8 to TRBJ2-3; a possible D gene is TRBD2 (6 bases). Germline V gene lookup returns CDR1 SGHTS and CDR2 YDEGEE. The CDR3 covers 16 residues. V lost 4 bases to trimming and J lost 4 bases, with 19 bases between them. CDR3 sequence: CASSRGLKVVADTQYF. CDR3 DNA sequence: TGTGCCAGCAGCCGCGGACTAAAGGTAGTCGCAGATACGCAGTATTTT.

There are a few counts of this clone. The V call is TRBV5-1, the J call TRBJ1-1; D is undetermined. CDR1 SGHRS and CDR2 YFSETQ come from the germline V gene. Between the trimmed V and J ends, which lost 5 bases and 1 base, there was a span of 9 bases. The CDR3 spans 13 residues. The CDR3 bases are TGCGCCAGCAGATTAGTCCCGAACACTGAAGCTTTCTTT. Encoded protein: CASRLVPNTEAFF. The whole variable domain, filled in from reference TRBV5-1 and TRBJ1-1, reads KAGVTQTPRYLIKTRGQQVTLSCSPISGHRSVSWYQQTPGQGLQFLFEYFSETQRNKGNFPGRFSGRQFSNSRSEMNVSTLELGDSALYLCASRLVPNTEAFFGQGTRLTVV.

The CDR3 DNA follows: TGTGCCTGGAGTGCCCCTCCGGGGAGATGGGGCTACACCTTC. Its protein is CAWSAPPGRWGYTF. J is TRBJ1-2 and V is TRBV30, with no clear D. This CDR3 spans 14 amino acids. Looked up from germline, CDR1 is GTSNPN and CDR2 is SVGIG (reference sequence). Trimming shortened V by 1 base and J by 8 bases, and 17 bases separated the two germline ends.

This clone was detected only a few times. CDR3 in DNA: TGTGCCAGCAGCTGGGAGCCAGGCCACAATGAGCAGTTCTTC. It is translated as CASSWEPGHNEQFF. The rearrangement joins TRBV5-5 to TRBJ2-1; possible D gene TRBD2, 5 bases. Germline assignment: CDR1 SGHKS and CDR2 YYEKEE (reference sequence). The V end lost 3 bases, the J end lost 5 bases, and 12 bases lay between the germline ends. The CDR3 has 14 amino acids.

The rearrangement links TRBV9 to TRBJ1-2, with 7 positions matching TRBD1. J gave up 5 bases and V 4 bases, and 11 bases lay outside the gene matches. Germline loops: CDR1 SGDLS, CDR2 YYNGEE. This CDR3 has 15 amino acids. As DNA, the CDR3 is TGTGCCAGCAGCTCGGACAGGATAGTTACGTATGGCTACACCTTC. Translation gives CASSSDRIVTYGYTF.

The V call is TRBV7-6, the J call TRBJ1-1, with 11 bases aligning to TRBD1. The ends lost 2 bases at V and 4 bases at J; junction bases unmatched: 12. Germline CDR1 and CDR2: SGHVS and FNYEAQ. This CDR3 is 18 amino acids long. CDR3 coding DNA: TGTGCCAGCAGCTTAAAAACGGGGGGACAGGGGGTAGCCACTGAAGCTTTCTTT. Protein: CASSLKTGGQGVATEAFF.

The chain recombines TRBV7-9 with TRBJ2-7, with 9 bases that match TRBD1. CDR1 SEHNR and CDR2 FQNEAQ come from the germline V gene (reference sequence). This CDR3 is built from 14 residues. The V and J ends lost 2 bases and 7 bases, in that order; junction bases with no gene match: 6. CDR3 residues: CASSLTQGAGEQYF. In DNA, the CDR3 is TGTGCCAGCAGCTTAACACAGGGGGCTGGGGAGCAGTACTTC.